A single sample is the source of the 8 T cell receptor beta chains below, sequenced in a study of blood T cell repertoires in COVID-19 (dated by TCRdb to the early 2020s). The library was prepared using the immunoSEQ multiplex PCR assay. TCRdb's version of the immuneACCESS table is confined to in-frame rearrangements and falls short of the full clone set. An unresolved V gene accounts for under half of the shortfall where checked; the remainder is of unknown origin. For this sample there are some 85,000 clones; roughly 87% appear just once. The leading ten clones occupy roughly 8.7% of the sample. Sequencing was performed on peripheral blood. The receptors were sampled from a man in his fifties with acute or convalescent COVID-19.

The genes are TRBV2 and TRBJ1-6; TRBD1 might be the D (5 bases). The CDR3 consists of 15 residues. V lost 5 bases, J lost 3 bases, and 11 bases lay in between. Germline loops: CDR1 SNHLY, CDR2 FYNNEI. The CDR3 here is CASSSGQIYNSPLHF. Here the CDR3 DNA reads TGTGCCAGCAGTAGTGGACAAATCTATAATTCACCCCTCCACTTT.

The chain couples TRBV19 to TRBJ1-5; D uncertain. The CDR3 runs to 15 residues. V lost 6 bases to trimming and J lost 0 bases, with 12 bases between them. Per the germline V gene, CDR1 is LNHDA and CDR2 is SQIVND (reference sequence). CDR3 sequence (DNA): TGTGCCAGTAGACAGTCGATCAATAGCAATCAGCCCCAGCATTTT. Translation gives CASRQSINSNQPQHF.

The V call is TRBV6-5, the J call TRBJ2-3; a possible D gene is TRBD2 (6 bases). CDR3 length: 14 residues. Germline values: CDR1 MNHEY, CDR2 SVGAGI. V was trimmed by 7 bases and J by 7 bases, leaving 18 bases between them. In DNA, the CDR3 is TGTGCCAGCACCCAAGGGGACTCTAAAAATACGCAGTATTTT. This codes for CASTQGDSKNTQYF.

The V and J genes are TRBV19 and TRBJ1-2; 8 bases agree with TRBD1. With 1 base clipped from V and 8 bases from J, the junction kept 3 bases outside the gene matches. CDR1 is LNHDA and CDR2 is SQIVND in the germline V gene (reference sequence). The CDR3 runs 13 residues. CDR3 residues: CASSIGGQVGYTF. The CDR3, as DNA: TGTGCCAGTAGTATAGGGGGACAGGTCGGCTACACCTTC.

The chain combines TRBV10-3 with TRBJ2-7, with TRBD1 as a possible D gene (5 bases). Between the trimmed V and J ends, which lost 2 bases and 7 bases, there was a span of 9 bases. CDR3 size: 12 residues. Germline V gene sequence: CDR1 ENHRY, CDR2 SYGVKD. CDR3 in DNA: TGTGCCATCAGTGAGGTGGGGCCTGAGCAGTACTTC. Its translation is CAISEVGPEQYF.

The V call is TRBV10-3, the J call TRBJ2-3; tentatively, D is TRBD1 (5 bases). This CDR3 region has 13 residues. Germline CDR1 ENHRY, CDR2 SYGVKD. V lost 6 bases and J 0 bases, leaving 7 bases between the germline ends. CDR3 sequence (DNA): TGTGCCATCAGCAGACAGAGCACAGATACGCAGTATTTT. It translates to CAISRQSTDTQYF.

The chain couples TRBV6-5 to TRBJ1-1; D is uncertain. This CDR3 comprises 14 residues. Germline loops: CDR1 MNHEY, CDR2 SVGAGI. Trimming took 2 bases from V and 4 from J, leaving 11 bases between them. The CDR3 DNA is TGTGCCAGCAGTTACAAATCACACAGCACTGAAGCTTTCTTT. Its translation is CASSYKSHSTEAFF.

The V call is TRBV5-4, the J call TRBJ2-3, with 11 bases matching TRBD1. After removal of 1 base from V and 5 bases from J, the junction contained 3 bases not matched to a gene. Germline values: CDR1 SGHNT, CDR2 YYREEE (reference sequence). The CDR3 length is 15 residues. CDR3 region: CASSLRTGGLDTQYF. The CDR3 nucleotides read TGTGCCAGCAGCTTGAGGACAGGGGGCTTAGATACGCAGTATTTT. Together with reference TRBV5-4 and TRBJ2-3, the CDR3 gives the full variable domain: ETGVTQSPTHLIKTRGQQVTLRCSSQSGHNTVSWYQQALGQGPQFIFQYYREEENGRGNFPPRFSGLQFPNYSSELNVNALELDDSALYLCASSLRTGGLDTQYFGPGTRLTVL.